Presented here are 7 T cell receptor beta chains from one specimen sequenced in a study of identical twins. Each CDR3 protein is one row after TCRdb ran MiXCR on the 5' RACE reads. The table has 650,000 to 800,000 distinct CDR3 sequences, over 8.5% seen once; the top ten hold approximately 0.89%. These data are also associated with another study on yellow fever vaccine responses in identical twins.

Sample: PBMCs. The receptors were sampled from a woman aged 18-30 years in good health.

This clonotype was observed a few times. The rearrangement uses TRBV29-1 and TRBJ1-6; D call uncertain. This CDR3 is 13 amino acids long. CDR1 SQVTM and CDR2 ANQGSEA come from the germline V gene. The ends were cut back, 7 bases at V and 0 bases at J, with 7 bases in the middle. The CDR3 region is CSAASSYNSPLHF. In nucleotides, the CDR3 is TGCAGCGCAGCGAGCTCCTATAATTCACCCCTCCACTTT. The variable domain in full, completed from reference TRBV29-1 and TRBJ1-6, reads SAVISQKPSRDICQRGTSLTIQCQVDSQVTMMFWYRQQPGQSLTLIATANQGSEATYESGFVIDKFPISRPNLTFSTLTVSNMSPEDSSIYLCSAASSYNSPLHFGNGTRLTVT.

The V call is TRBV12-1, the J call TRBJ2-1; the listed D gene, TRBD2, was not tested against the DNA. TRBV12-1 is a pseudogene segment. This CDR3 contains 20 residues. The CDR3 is CASSPGLAARKETSYNEQFF. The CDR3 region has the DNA TGTGCCAGCAGCCCCGGACTAGCGGCTCGAAAAGAGACCTCCTACAATGAGCAGTTCTTC.

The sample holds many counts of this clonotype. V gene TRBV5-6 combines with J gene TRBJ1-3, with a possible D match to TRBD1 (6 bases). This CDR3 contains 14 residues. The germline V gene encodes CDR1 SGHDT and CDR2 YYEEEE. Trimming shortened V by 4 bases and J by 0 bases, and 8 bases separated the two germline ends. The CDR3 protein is CASSRDNSGNTIYF. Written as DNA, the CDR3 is TGTGCCAGCAGCCGGGACAACTCTGGAAACACCATATATTTT.

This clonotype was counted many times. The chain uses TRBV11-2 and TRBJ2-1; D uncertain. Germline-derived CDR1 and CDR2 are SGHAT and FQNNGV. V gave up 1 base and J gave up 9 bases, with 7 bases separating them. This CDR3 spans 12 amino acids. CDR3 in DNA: TGTGCCAGCAGCTTAGTACGTAGTGAGCAGTTCTTC. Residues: CASSLVRSEQFF.

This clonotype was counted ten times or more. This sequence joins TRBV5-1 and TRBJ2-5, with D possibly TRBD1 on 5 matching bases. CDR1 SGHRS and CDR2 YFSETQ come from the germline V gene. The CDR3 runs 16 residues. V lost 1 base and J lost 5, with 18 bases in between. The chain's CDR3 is CASSLISGMMGETQYF. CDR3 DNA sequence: TGCGCCAGCAGCTTGATATCAGGGATGATGGGGGAGACCCAGTACTTC.

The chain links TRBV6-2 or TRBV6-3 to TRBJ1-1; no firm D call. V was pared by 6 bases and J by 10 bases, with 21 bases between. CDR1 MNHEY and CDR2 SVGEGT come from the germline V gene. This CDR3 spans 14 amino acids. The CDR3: CASSLQTRLVGAFF. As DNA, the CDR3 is TGTGCCAGCAGCTTACAGACTCGACTGGTTGGAGCTTTCTTT.

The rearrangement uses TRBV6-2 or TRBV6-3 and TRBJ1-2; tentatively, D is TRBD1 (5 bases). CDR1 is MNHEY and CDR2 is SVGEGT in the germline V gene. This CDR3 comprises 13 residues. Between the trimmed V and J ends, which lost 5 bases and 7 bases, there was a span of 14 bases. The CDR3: CASSIGTPGGYTF. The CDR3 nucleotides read TGTGCCAGCAGTATTGGGACTCCTGGTGGCTACACCTTC.